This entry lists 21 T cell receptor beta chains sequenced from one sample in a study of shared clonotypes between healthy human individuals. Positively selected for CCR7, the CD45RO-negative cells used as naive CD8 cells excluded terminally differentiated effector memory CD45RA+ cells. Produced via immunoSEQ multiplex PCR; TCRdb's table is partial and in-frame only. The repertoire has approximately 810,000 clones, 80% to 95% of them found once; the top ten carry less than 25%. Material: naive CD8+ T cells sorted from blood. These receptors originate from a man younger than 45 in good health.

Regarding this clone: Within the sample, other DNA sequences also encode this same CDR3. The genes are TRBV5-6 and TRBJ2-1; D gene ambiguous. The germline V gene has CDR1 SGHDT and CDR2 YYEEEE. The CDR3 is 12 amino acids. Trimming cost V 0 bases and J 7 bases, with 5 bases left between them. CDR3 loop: CASSLGVNEQFF. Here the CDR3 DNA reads TGTGCCAGCAGCTTGGGAGTAAATGAGCAGTTCTTC.

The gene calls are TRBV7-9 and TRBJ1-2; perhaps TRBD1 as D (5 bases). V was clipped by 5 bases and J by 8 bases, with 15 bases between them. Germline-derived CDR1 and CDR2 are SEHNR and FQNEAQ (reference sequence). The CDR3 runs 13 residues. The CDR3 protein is CASSLPGTEGYTF. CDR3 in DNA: TGTGCCAGCAGCCTGCCCGGGACGGAAGGCTACACCTTC.

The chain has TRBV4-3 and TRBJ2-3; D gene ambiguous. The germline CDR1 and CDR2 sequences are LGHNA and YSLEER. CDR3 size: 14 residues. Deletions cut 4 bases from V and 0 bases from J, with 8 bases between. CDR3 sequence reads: CASSRLQSTDTQYF. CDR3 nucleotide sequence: TGCGCCAGCAGCCGCCTCCAGAGCACAGATACGCAGTATTTT.

CDR3 nucleotide sequence: TGTGCCAGCAGCCCACGAGCGGGAGGGCGAGAGACCCAGTACTTC. Translating it yields CASSPRAGGRETQYF. The chain recombines TRBV9 with TRBJ2-5; TRBD2 matches 10 bases. With 4 bases clipped from V and 4 bases from J, the junction kept 7 bases outside the gene matches. The CDR3 spans 15 residues. Germline V gene sequence: CDR1 SGDLS, CDR2 YYNGEE.

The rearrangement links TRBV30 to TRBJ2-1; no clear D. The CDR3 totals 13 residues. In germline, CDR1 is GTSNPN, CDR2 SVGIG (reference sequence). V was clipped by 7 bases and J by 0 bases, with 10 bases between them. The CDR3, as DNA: TGTGCCTACAGCTTAAACTCCTACAATGAGCAGTTCTTC. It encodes CAYSLNSYNEQFF.

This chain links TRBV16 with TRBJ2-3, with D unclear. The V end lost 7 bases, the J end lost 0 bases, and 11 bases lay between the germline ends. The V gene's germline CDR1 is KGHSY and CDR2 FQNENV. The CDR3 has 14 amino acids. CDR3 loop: CASTQAGSTDTQYF. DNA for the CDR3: TGTGCCAGCACCCAGGCAGGAAGCACAGATACGCAGTATTTT.

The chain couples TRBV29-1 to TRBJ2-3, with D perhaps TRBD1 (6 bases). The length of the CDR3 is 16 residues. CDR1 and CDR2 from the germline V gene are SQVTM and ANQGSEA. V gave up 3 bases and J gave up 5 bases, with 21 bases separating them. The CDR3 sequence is CSVDPLGQGSGDTQYF. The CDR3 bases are TGCAGCGTTGACCCCCTGGGCCAGGGGAGCGGAGATACGCAGTATTTT.

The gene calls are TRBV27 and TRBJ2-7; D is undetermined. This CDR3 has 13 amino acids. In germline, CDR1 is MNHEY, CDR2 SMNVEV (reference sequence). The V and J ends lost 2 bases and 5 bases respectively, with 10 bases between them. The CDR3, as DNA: TGTGCCAGCAGTTTAGTAGCAGGCCACGAGCAGTACTTC. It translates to CASSLVAGHEQYF.

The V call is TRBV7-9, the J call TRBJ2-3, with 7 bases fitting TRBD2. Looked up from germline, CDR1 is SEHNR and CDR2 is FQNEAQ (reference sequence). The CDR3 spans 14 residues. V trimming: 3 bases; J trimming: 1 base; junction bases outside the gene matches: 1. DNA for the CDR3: TGTGCCAGCAGCTTCCTAGCGGGCACAGATACGCAGTATTTT. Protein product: CASSFLAGTDTQYF.

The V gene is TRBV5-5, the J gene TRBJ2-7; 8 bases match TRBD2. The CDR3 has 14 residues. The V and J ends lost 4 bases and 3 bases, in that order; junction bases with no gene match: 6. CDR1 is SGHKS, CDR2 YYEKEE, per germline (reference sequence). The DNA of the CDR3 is TGTGCCAGCAGCAGAACTAGCGGAGACTACGAGCAGTACTTC. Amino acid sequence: CASSRTSGDYEQYF.

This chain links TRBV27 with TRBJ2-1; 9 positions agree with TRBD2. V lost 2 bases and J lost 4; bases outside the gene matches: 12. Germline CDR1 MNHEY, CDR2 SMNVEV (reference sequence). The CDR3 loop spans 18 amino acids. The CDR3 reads CASSLRIPGLAAYNEQFF. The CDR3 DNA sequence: TGTGCCAGCAGTTTACGTATCCCGGGACTAGCAGCGTACAATGAGCAGTTCTTC.

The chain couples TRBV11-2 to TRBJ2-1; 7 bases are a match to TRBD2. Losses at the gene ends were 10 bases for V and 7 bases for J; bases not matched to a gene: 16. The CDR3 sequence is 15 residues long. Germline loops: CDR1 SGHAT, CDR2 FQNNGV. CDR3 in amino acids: CATAGEAEGWNEQFF. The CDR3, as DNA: TGTGCCACCGCGGGGGAAGCGGAGGGATGGAATGAGCAGTTCTTC.

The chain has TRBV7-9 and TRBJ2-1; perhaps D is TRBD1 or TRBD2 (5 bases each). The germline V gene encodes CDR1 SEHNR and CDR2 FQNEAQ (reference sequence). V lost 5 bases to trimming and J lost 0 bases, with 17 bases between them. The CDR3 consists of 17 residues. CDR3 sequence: CASSPSWGRSSYNEQFF. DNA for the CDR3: TGTGCCAGCAGCCCCTCGTGGGGGAGAAGCTCCTACAATGAGCAGTTCTTC.

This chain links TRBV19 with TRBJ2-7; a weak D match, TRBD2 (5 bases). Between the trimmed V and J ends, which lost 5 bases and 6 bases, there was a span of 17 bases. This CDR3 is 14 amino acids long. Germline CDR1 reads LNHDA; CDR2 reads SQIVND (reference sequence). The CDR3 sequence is CASSPSLDRSEQYF. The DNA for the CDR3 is TGTGCCAGTAGTCCTAGCCTAGATCGGAGCGAGCAGTACTTC.

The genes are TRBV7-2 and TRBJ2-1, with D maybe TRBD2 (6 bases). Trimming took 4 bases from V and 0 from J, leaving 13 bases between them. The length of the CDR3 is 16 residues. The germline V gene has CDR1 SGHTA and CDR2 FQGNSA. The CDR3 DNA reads TGTGCCAGCAGCTCCGGGGACTTAAGCTCCTACAATGAGCAGTTCTTC. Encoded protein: CASSSGDLSSYNEQFF.

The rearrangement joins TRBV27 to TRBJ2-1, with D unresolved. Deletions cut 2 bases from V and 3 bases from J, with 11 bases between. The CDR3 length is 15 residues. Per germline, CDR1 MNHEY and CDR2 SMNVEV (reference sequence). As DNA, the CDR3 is TGTGCCAGCAGTTTAGAAGACGGCCACTACAATGAGCAGTTCTTC. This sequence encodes CASSLEDGHYNEQFF.

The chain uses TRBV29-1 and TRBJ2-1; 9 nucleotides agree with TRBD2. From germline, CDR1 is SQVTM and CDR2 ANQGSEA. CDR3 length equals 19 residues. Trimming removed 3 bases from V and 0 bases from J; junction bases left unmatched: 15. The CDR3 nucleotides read TGCAGCGTTGATGGGCTAGCGGGATTAGAGGTGGGCTCCTACAATGAGCAGTTCTTC. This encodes CSVDGLAGLEVGSYNEQFF.

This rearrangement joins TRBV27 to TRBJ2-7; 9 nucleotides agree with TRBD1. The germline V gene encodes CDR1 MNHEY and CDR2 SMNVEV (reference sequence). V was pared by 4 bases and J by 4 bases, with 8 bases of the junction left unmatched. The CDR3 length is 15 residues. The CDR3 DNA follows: TGTGCCAGCAGTTCGGGACAGGGAGGATCTTACGAGCAGTACTTC. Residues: CASSSGQGGSYEQYF.

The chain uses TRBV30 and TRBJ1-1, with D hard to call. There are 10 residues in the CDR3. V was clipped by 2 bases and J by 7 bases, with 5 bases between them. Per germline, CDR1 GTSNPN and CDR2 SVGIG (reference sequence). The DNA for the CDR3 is TGTGCCTGGAGTCCGGATGAAGCTTTCTTT. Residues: CAWSPDEAFF.

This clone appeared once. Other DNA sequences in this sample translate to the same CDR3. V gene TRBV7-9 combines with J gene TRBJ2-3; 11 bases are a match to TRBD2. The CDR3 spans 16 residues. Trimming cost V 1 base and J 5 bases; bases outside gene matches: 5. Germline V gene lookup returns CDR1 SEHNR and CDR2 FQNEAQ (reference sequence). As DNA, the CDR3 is TGTGCCAGCAGCTTAGTAGCGGGAGGGCCGGGAGATACGCAGTATTTT. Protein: CASSLVAGGPGDTQYF. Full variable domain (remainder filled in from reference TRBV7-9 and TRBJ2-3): DTGVSQNPRHKITKRGQNVTFRCDPISEHNRLYWYRQTLGQGPEFLTYFQNEAQLEKSRLLSDRFSAERPKGSFSTLEIQRTEQGDSAMYLCASSLVAGGPGDTQYFGPGTRLTVL.

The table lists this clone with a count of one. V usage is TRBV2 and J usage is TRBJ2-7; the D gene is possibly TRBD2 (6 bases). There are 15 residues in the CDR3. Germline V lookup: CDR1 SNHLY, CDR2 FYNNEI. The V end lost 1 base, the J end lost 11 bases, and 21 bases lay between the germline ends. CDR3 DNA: TGTGCCAGCAGTGAAGTAGAGAGCGGGCCGGGTCTGGAGTACTTC. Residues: CASSEVESGPGLEYF.